These 20 T cell receptor beta chains originate from one sample sequenced in a study of cytomegalovirus exposure and HLA in healthy donors. PCR employed 60 Vbeta and 13 Jbeta primers. Method: immunoSEQ multiplex PCR; TCRdb's copy keeps in-frame clones and lacks some. The sample contains 150,000 to 200,000 clones, about 13% of which appear only once. The specimen sequenced was PBMCs. Every receptor here comes from a man over 45 in good health and CMV-seropositive.

The chain's CDR3 is CASSRDRASEAFF. CDR3 nucleotides: TGTGCCAGCAGCCGGGACAGGGCCTCTGAAGCTTTCTTT. The chain recombines TRBV7-2 with TRBJ1-1, with 9 bases lining up with TRBD1. The trim removed 5 bases at V and 6 bases at J, leaving 4 bases unmatched. CDR3 length equals 13 residues. Germline values: CDR1 SGHTA, CDR2 FQGNSA.

This clone was observed a handful of times. The genes are TRBV4-3 and TRBJ2-7; D gene unclear. With 0 bases removed from V and 0 bases from J, the gap between germline ends came to 12 bases. This CDR3 is 16 amino acids long. Germline V lookup: CDR1 LGHNA, CDR2 YSLEER. The CDR3 loop reads CASSQDRRAPSYEQYF. CDR3 DNA sequence: TGCGCCAGCAGCCAAGATCGTAGAGCCCCCTCCTACGAGCAGTACTTC.

The chain couples TRBV19 to TRBJ2-7; maybe TRBD2 (6 bases). Trimming stripped 11 bases from V and 7 bases from J, with 21 bases between. CDR1 LNHDA and CDR2 SQIVND come from the germline V gene (reference sequence). The CDR3 consists of 13 residues. In DNA form, the CDR3 reads TGTGCCCATAGGGGCAGGAGGGAGGAGGAGCAGTACGTC. Protein product: CAHRGRREEEQYV.

In this sample, this clone turned up a few times. The chain couples TRBV6-5 to TRBJ2-7; possibly TRBD2 for D (5 bases). The germline V and J ends were trimmed by 4 bases and 2 bases, with 18 bases remaining between them. CDR1 and CDR2 (germline): MNHEY, SVGAGI. This CDR3 comprises 16 residues. CDR3 loop: CASSSTSRGNPYEQYF. DNA of the CDR3: TGTGCCAGCAGTTCCACTTCTAGAGGGAACCCCTACGAGCAGTACTTC.

This clone was picked up a small number of times. The chain carries TRBV6-1 and TRBJ2-5, with 8 bases matching TRBD2. Germline V gene lookup returns CDR1 MNHNS and CDR2 SASEGT. V gave up 2 bases and J gave up 5 bases; unmatched junction bases: 4. This CDR3 is 14 amino acids long. CDR3 DNA sequence: TGTGCCAGCAGTGAAAGGGGACTAGGGGAGACCCAGTACTTC. Translating gives CASSERGLGETQYF.

This clone was observed a few times. The rearrangement links TRBV11-3 to TRBJ2-7; the D gene is possibly TRBD2 (5 bases). Germline loops: CDR1 SGHNT, CDR2 YENEEA. The CDR3 sequence is 13 residues long. Trimming stripped 5 bases from V and 0 bases from J, with 8 bases between. The CDR3 sequence is CASSRGISYEQYF. The CDR3 DNA reads as TGTGCCAGCAGCCGGGGAATCTCCTACGAGCAGTACTTC. The complete variable domain, with remaining parts taken from reference TRBV11-3 and TRBJ2-7, reads EAGVVQSPRYKIIEKKQPVAFWCNPISGHNTLYWYLQNLGQGPELLIRYENEEAVDDSQLPKDRFSAERLKGVDSTLKIQPAELGDSAVYLCASSRGISYEQYFGPGTRLTVT.

This clone occurred a few times. The genes are TRBV21-1 and TRBJ2-1; TRBD2, the D gene given by the table, was not confirmed from the DNA. TRBV21-1 is a pseudogene locus. The CDR3 loop spans 14 amino acids. CDR3 sequence (DNA): TGTGCCAGGAACCGGGACTCCGCCTACAATGAGCAGTTCTTC. Encoded protein: CARNRDSAYNEQFF.

The chain combines TRBV6-5 with TRBJ2-3, with D hard to call. CDR3 length: 15 residues. Germline V gene sequence: CDR1 MNHEY, CDR2 SVGAGI. Deletions cut 10 bases from V and 2 bases from J, with 19 bases between. The CDR3 DNA follows: TGTGCCACCCAGCTGGGTAGCTGGGTCACAGATACGCAGTATTTT. It specifies CATQLGSWVTDTQYF.

This clone was observed a few times. V usage is TRBV6-1 and J usage is TRBJ2-2; 11 nucleotides line up with TRBD1. Germline V lookup: CDR1 MNHNS, CDR2 SASEGT. V lost 7 bases and J lost 3; bases outside the gene matches: 4. The length of the CDR3 is 15 residues. This CDR3 is CASTWDRGDTGELFF. The CDR3 region has the DNA TGTGCCAGCACCTGGGACAGGGGGGACACCGGGGAGCTGTTTTTT.

This clone was seen only a few times. The chain carries TRBV30 and TRBJ2-3, with 10 bases lining up with TRBD2. Trimming took 1 base from V and 1 from J; bases not matched to a gene: 2. The V gene's germline CDR1 is GTSNPN and CDR2 SVGIG (reference sequence). The CDR3 extends over 15 amino acids. The CDR3 nucleotides are TGTGCCTGGAGTGGTACTAGCGGGGGCACAGATACGCAGTATTTT. This translates into CAWSGTSGGTDTQYF.

This clone was detected a few times. The V and J genes are TRBV25-1 and TRBJ2-1; 10 nucleotides align to TRBD1. The CDR3 is made up of 15 amino acids. Germline CDR1 reads MGHDK; CDR2 reads SYGVNS. The CDR3 bases are TGTGGGACAGGGGGAGATAGATTGAAGGGCAATGAGCAGTTCTTC. As protein: CGTGGDRLKGNEQFF.

This chain connects TRBV11-3 to TRBJ1-4; 9 bases are shared with TRBD1. This CDR3 spans 14 amino acids. V shed 5 bases and J 7 bases; nucleotides not matched to a gene: 5. Germline CDR1 and CDR2: SGHNT and YENEEA. In nucleotides, the CDR3 is TGTGCCAGCAGCGGGGACAGGGACGGTGAAAAACTGTTTTTT. Residues: CASSGDRDGEKLFF.

The V call is TRBV7-2, the J call TRBJ2-2, with TRBD1 matching over 9 bases. V lost 1 base, J lost 3 bases, and 3 bases stayed unmatched. The CDR3 totals 16 residues. Germline loops: CDR1 SGHTA, CDR2 FQGNSA. DNA of the CDR3: TGTGCCAGCAGCTTAGGAGGACAGGGGCACACCGGGGAGCTGTTTTTT. Translating it yields CASSLGGQGHTGELFF.

CDR3 sequence: CASSGDWTSKHTGELFF. The CDR3 DNA follows: TGCGCCAGCAGCGGAGACTGGACTAGCAAACACACCGGGGAGCTGTTTTTT. V usage is TRBV4-1 and J usage is TRBJ2-2, with 8 positions matching TRBD2. Germline trimming cut 5 bases from V and 3 bases from J; bases unmatched to any gene: 11. CDR1 is MGHRA, CDR2 YSYEKL, per germline. This CDR3 spans 17 amino acids.

V gene TRBV29-1 combines with J gene TRBJ1-2; no reliable D call. CDR1 and CDR2 (germline): SQVTM, ANQGSEA. V lost 3 bases and J lost 5, with 13 bases in between. CDR3 length: 13 residues. Here the CDR3 reads CSVEPGGVYGYTF. CDR3 coding DNA: TGCAGCGTTGAGCCAGGCGGGGTTTATGGCTACACCTTC.

This clone turned up a few times. The V call is TRBV19, the J call TRBJ1-6, with D unclear. The V end was cut by 0 bases, the J end by 17 bases, with 11 bases between. The V gene's germline CDR1 is LNHDA and CDR2 SQIVND (reference sequence). This CDR3 region has 12 residues. The CDR3 bases are TGTGCCAGTAGTATAGATAAGTCTACAGTCCACTTT. Its protein is CASSIDKSTVHF.

The chain recombines TRBV7-6 with TRBJ1-1; 7 nucleotides match TRBD1. Germline assignment: CDR1 SGHVS and CDR2 FNYEAQ. The CDR3 loop spans 18 amino acids. J lost 0 bases, V lost 1 base, and 11 bases had no gene match. CDR3 loop: CASSLVGTEQFMNTEAFF. As DNA, the CDR3 is TGTGCCAGCAGCTTAGTAGGGACAGAACAATTCATGAACACTGAAGCTTTCTTT.

This clone was counted a few times. This chain's CDR3 is CASIARGRDYGYTF. The CDR3 DNA is TGCGCCAGCATCGCCAGGGGGCGCGACTATGGCTACACCTTC. The V and J genes are TRBV10-1 and TRBJ1-2, with 8 nucleotides matching TRBD1. The CDR3 extends over 14 amino acids. The V gene end was trimmed by 7 bases and the J gene end by 3 bases; junction bases not matched to a gene: 7. The germline V gene encodes CDR1 WNHNN and CDR2 SYGVQD (reference sequence).

This clone was observed a handful of times. The genes are TRBV28 and TRBJ1-2; D is perhaps TRBD1 (5 bases). Germline V CDR1 and CDR2: MDHEN, SYDVKM. Trimming removed 6 bases from V and 5 bases from J, with 13 bases in between. CDR3 length equals 13 residues. The CDR3 DNA follows: TGTGCCAGCAGACTTGAGCCAGGGTATGGCTACACCTTC. It yields the protein CASRLEPGYGYTF.

This clone was seen only a few times. V and J are TRBV7-9 and TRBJ1-4, with D possibly being TRBD1 (6 bases). There are 13 residues in the CDR3. CDR1 SEHNR and CDR2 FQNEAQ come from the germline V gene (reference sequence). V was trimmed by 6 bases and J by 5 bases, leaving 10 bases between them. The CDR3 DNA reads TGTGCCAGCAGTAGGGGGGGAAATGAAAAACTGTTTTTT. Translated: CASSRGGNEKLFF.